Below, 28 T cell receptor beta chains from the same sample are listed, as sequenced in a study of blood T cell repertoires in COVID-19. Method: immunoSEQ multiplex PCR; TCRdb's copy keeps in-frame clones and lacks some. The table records about 190,000 clones, approximately 91% of them present only once. Source material: peripheral blood. Source of these receptors: a man aged 25-40 years with acute or convalescent COVID-19.

V is TRBV11-2 and J is TRBJ2-7; TRBD1 matches 8 bases. Losses at the gene ends were 5 bases for V and 4 bases for J; bases not matched to a gene: 7. The CDR3 length is 14 residues. Germline loops: CDR1 SGHAT, CDR2 FQNNGV. CDR3 region: CASSAGTGDYEQYF. The CDR3 DNA reads TGTGCCAGCAGCGCCGGGACAGGCGATTACGAGCAGTACTTC.

The V and J genes are TRBV2 and TRBJ2-7; 7 nucleotides match TRBD2. The DNA matches TRBJ2-1 better at its end, which makes the J call doubtful. Germline V gives CDR1 SNHLY, CDR2 FYNNEI. This CDR3 has 13 residues. The CDR3 loop is CATEHREVDEQFF. The CDR3 nucleotides read TGTGCCACCGAGCATCGGGAGGTCGATGAGCAGTTCTTC.

The chain has TRBV16 and TRBJ1-2; 7 nucleotides agree with TRBD1. Germline-derived CDR1 and CDR2 are KGHSY and FQNENV. Trimming took 2 bases from V and 1 from J; bases not matched to a gene: 10. This CDR3 comprises 17 residues. The CDR3 spells CASSQGYYRGFNYGYTF. The CDR3 DNA is TGTGCCAGCAGCCAAGGATATTACAGGGGTTTTAACTATGGCTACACCTTC.

The chain couples TRBV9 to TRBJ1-6; 8 bases are a match to TRBD1. The CDR3 spans 15 residues. After removal of 3 bases from V and 14 bases from J, the junction contained 13 bases not matched to a gene. The V gene's germline CDR1 is SGDLS and CDR2 YYNGEE. CDR3 sequence: CASSARGRTEGTLHF. CDR3 DNA sequence: TGTGCCAGCAGCGCCAGGGGGCGGACGGAGGGAACCCTCCACTTT. Variable domain in full (rest from reference TRBV9 and TRBJ1-6): DSGVTQTPKHLITATGQRVTLRCSPRSGDLSVYWYQQSLDQGLQFLIQYYNGEERAKGNILERFSAQQFPDLHSELNLSSLELGDSALYFCASSARGRTEGTLHFGNGTRLTVT.

The V call is TRBV19, the J call TRBJ1-1; 9 bases align to TRBD1. Germline V gene lookup returns CDR1 LNHDA and CDR2 SQIVND (reference sequence). The V and J ends lost 2 bases and 5 bases, in that order; junction bases with no gene match: 9. The CDR3 extends over 16 amino acids. Here the CDR3 reads CASSIPPGQGRTEAFF. The CDR3 DNA reads as TGTGCCAGTAGTATACCCCCAGGACAGGGGAGGACTGAAGCTTTCTTT.

The rearrangement links TRBV9 to TRBJ2-3; 9 bases agree with TRBD2. The J segment lost 4 bases and the V segment lost 1 base, leaving 7 bases of the junction unmatched. The CDR3 is 16 amino acids. CDR1 is SGDLS and CDR2 is YYNGEE in the germline V gene. This CDR3 is CASSVLAGGPPDTQYF. CDR3 in DNA: TGTGCCAGCAGCGTACTCGCGGGGGGGCCTCCAGATACGCAGTATTTT. Based on the CDR3 plus reference TRBV9 and TRBJ2-3, the full variable domain is DSGVTQTPKHLITATGQRVTLRCSPRSGDLSVYWYQQSLDQGLQFLIQYYNGEERAKGNILERFSAQQFPDLHSELNLSSLELGDSALYFCASSVLAGGPPDTQYFGPGTRLTVL.

The chain employs TRBV9 and TRBJ1-3; no definite D call. Germline assignment: CDR1 SGDLS and CDR2 YYNGEE. The CDR3 runs 14 residues. V lost 3 bases and J lost 7, with 14 bases in between. For the CDR3, the DNA is TGTGCCAGCAGCGCCGAGCCAGGAGGGAACACCATATATTTT. As protein: CASSAEPGGNTIYF. Combining the CDR3 with reference TRBV9 and TRBJ1-3 gives the whole variable domain DSGVTQTPKHLITATGQRVTLRCSPRSGDLSVYWYQQSLDQGLQFLIQYYNGEERAKGNILERFSAQQFPDLHSELNLSSLELGDSALYFCASSAEPGGNTIYFGEGSWLTVV.

This chain joins TRBV28 and TRBJ1-5; D gene unclear. CDR1 and CDR2 (germline): MDHEN, SYDVKM. The V gene lost 6 bases and the J gene lost 2 bases, with 23 bases spanning the gap. This CDR3 is 18 amino acids long. CDR3 sequence: CASSPTAGLGLGNQPQHF. CDR3 nucleotide sequence: TGTGCCAGCAGCCCTACGGCGGGTCTGGGTTTGGGCAATCAGCCCCAGCATTTT.

V and J are TRBV5-1 and TRBJ2-5, with D tentatively TRBD1 (6 bases). The V and J ends lost 2 bases and 2 bases respectively, with 13 bases between them. CDR3 length: 15 amino acids. Germline V CDR1 and CDR2: SGHRS, YFSETQ. CDR3 sequence: CASSFSDRRQETQYF. The DNA of the CDR3 is TGCGCCAGCAGCTTTTCCGACAGGAGACAAGAGACCCAGTACTTC.

This sequence joins TRBV4-1 and TRBJ2-7; 7 positions match TRBD1. Trimming removed 0 bases from V and 2 bases from J; junction bases left unmatched: 4. CDR1 is MGHRA, CDR2 YSYEKL, per germline. The CDR3 sequence is 15 residues long. CDR3 sequence (DNA): TGCGCCAGCAGCCAAGAGAGCAGGGGGACCTACGAGCAGTACTTC. Amino acids: CASSQESRGTYEQYF.

The chain employs TRBV6-6 and TRBJ2-7; D may be TRBD1 (5 bases). Trimming stripped 2 bases from V and 3 bases from J, with 11 bases between. Looked up from germline, CDR1 is MNHNY and CDR2 is SVGAGI (reference sequence). The CDR3 spans 14 residues. In DNA, the CDR3 is TGTGCCAGCAGTTACGGGCAGGGTATCTACGAGCAGTACTTC. It encodes CASSYGQGIYEQYF.

The V gene is TRBV18, the J gene TRBJ1-6, with 8 bases lining up with TRBD1. From germline, CDR1 is KGHSH and CDR2 LQKENI. The CDR3 has 15 residues. The trim removed 3 bases at V and 5 bases at J, leaving 3 bases unmatched. The CDR3 coding sequence is TGTGCCAGCTCACCGAGACAGGGGAATAATTCACCCCTCCACTTT. Amino acids: CASSPRQGNNSPLHF.

The chain uses TRBV4-1 and TRBJ1-2; TRBD1 matches at 10 bases. The CDR3 consists of 15 residues. The germline CDR1 and CDR2 sequences are MGHRA and YSYEKL. After removal of 1 base from V and 7 bases from J, the junction contained 6 bases not matched to a gene. The DNA for the CDR3 is TGCGCCAGCAGCCAAGGGTGGGACAGGGGATTTGGCTACACCTTC. Encoded protein: CASSQGWDRGFGYTF.

The chain combines TRBV5-5 with TRBJ1-1, with a weak D call TRBD1 (5 bases). Germline V gene sequence: CDR1 SGHKS, CDR2 YYEKEE (reference sequence). Trimming pared 4 bases from V and 0 bases from J, leaving 16 bases between. CDR3 length equals 16 residues. CDR3 amino acids: CASSPRRGSMNTEAFF. The CDR3 DNA sequence: TGTGCCAGCAGCCCTAGGAGGGGATCAATGAACACTGAAGCTTTCTTT. Looking up the rest from reference TRBV5-5 and TRBJ1-1 gives the full variable domain: DAGVTQSPTHLIKTRGQQVTLRCSPISGHKSVSWYQQVLGQGPQFIFQYYEKEERGRGNFPDRFSARQFPNYSSELNVNALLLGDSALYLCASSPRRGSMNTEAFFGQGTRLTVV.

The V call is TRBV6-5, the J call TRBJ1-1; no clear D. The CDR3 extends over 15 amino acids. From germline, CDR1 is MNHEY and CDR2 SVGAGI. Deletions cut 6 bases from V and 0 bases from J, with 14 bases between. The CDR3 bases are TGTGCCAGCAGATTGCCCGGGAGGGTGAACACTGAAGCTTTCTTT. Its protein product is CASRLPGRVNTEAFF.

V gene TRBV11-2 combines with J gene TRBJ2-2; a possible D gene is TRBD1 (6 bases). This CDR3 region has 17 residues. CDR1 and CDR2 (germline): SGHAT, FQNNGV. Trimming left V 4 bases short and J 1 base short, with 16 bases between. The CDR3 nucleotides are TGTGCCAGCAGCTCCCACCTCTTAGGGGGGAACACCGGGGAGCTGTTTTTT. Protein: CASSSHLLGGNTGELFF.

The chain employs TRBV5-1 and TRBJ2-4, with 9 bases lining up with TRBD1. CDR1 SGHRS and CDR2 YFSETQ come from the germline V gene. V dropped 6 bases and J dropped 7; count of bases not matched to a gene: 8. CDR3 length equals 14 residues. The CDR3 sequence is CASTPTDRGNIQYF. The CDR3 DNA reads TGCGCCAGCACTCCTACCGACAGGGGGAACATTCAGTACTTC.

This rearrangement joins TRBV5-6 to TRBJ2-6; 7 bases are shared with TRBD1. The V gene end was trimmed by 4 bases and the J gene end by 0 bases; junction bases not matched to a gene: 10. CDR1 is SGHDT and CDR2 is YYEEEE in the germline V gene. The CDR3 extends over 18 amino acids. CDR3 in DNA: TGTGCCAGCAGCGACAGGACAGGTCGATACTCTGGGGCCAACGTCCTGACTTTC. Protein: CASSDRTGRYSGANVLTF.

The gene calls are TRBV6-5 and TRBJ1-2; D is unclear. The CDR3 runs to 13 residues. Between the trimmed V and J ends, which lost 5 bases and 0 bases, there was a span of 7 bases. Germline loops: CDR1 MNHEY, CDR2 SVGAGI. Here the CDR3 DNA reads TGTGCCAGCAGTCTTCAGTCTAACTATGGCTACACCTTC. It yields the protein CASSLQSNYGYTF.

The chain has TRBV4-1 and TRBJ2-7, with TRBD1 matching 8 bases. Germline CDR1 is MGHRA and CDR2 is YSYEKL. Trimming took 4 bases from V and 5 from J; bases not matched to a gene: 13. The CDR3 spans 16 residues. CDR3: CASSPQWTGMDHEQYF. DNA of the CDR3: TGCGCCAGCAGCCCCCAATGGACAGGGATGGACCACGAGCAGTACTTC.

The chain employs TRBV4-1 and TRBJ2-1; the D gene is possibly TRBD1 (5 bases). Per the germline V gene, CDR1 is MGHRA and CDR2 is YSYEKL. Trimming removed 3 bases from V and 10 bases from J, with 19 bases in between. This CDR3 is built from 15 residues. CDR3 residues: CASSQIGQGVGEQFF. The CDR3 DNA is TGCGCCAGCAGCCAGATAGGACAAGGAGTCGGGGAGCAGTTCTTC.

The J gene is TRBJ1-1, the V gene TRBV5-1; 11 bases fit TRBD1. The CDR3 has 13 amino acids. V shed 2 bases, J shed 8 bases, and the junction held 2 bases outside the gene matches. Germline loops: CDR1 SGHRS, CDR2 YFSETQ. In nucleotides, the CDR3 is TGCGCCAGCAGCTTCGGACAGGGGGCGGAAGCTTTCTTT. Protein sequence: CASSFGQGAEAFF.

The chain uses TRBV3-1 (or the pseudogene TRBV3-2) and TRBJ1-5; D not resolved. This CDR3 comprises 14 residues. Germline-derived CDR1 and CDR2 are LGHDT and YNNKEL (reference sequence). V was clipped by 0 bases and J by 3 bases, with 6 bases between them. This CDR3 reads CASSQDRINQPQHF. The CDR3, as DNA: TGTGCCAGCAGCCAAGACAGGATCAATCAGCCCCAGCATTTT.

The chain uses TRBV9 and TRBJ2-3, with TRBD2 matching 7 bases. V lost 0 bases to trimming and J lost 11 bases; unmatched junction nucleotides: 6. Germline V gives CDR1 SGDLS, CDR2 YYNGEE. The CDR3 runs to 13 residues. CDR3 loop: CASSVDLGRVQYF. In DNA form, the CDR3 reads TGTGCCAGCAGCGTAGATCTGGGGAGGGTGCAGTATTTT.

The rearrangement links TRBV27 to TRBJ2-6; TRBD1 agrees at 7 bases. The CDR3 contains 17 residues. V shed 5 bases, J shed 0 bases, and the junction held 7 bases outside the gene matches. Germline-derived CDR1 and CDR2 are MNHEY and SMNVEV (reference sequence). The CDR3 DNA is TGTGCCAGCAGTCCCCGGACAGGCGACTCTGGGGCCAACGTCCTGACTTTC. Residues: CASSPRTGDSGANVLTF. Together with reference TRBV27 and TRBJ2-6, the CDR3 gives the full variable domain: EAQVTQNPRYLITVTGKKLTVTCSQNMNHEYMSWYRQDPGLGLRQIYYSMNVEVTDKGDVPEGYKVSRKEKRNFPLILESPSPNQTSLYFCASSPRTGDSGANVLTFGAGSRLTVL.

The CDR3 loop reads CASSPLGTTMYEQFF. The DNA for the CDR3 is TGTGCCAGCAGTCCCCTAGGGACTACGATGTATGAGCAGTTCTTC. The V call is TRBV27, the J call TRBJ2-1, with 7 bases lining up with TRBD2. Per germline, CDR1 MNHEY and CDR2 SMNVEV (reference sequence). V lost 5 bases to trimming and J lost 8 bases; unmatched junction nucleotides: 12. The CDR3 is 15 amino acids.

This chain uses TRBV7-2 with TRBJ1-2; D may be TRBD1 (6 bases). This CDR3 is built from 14 residues. V was pared by 3 bases and J by 2 bases, with 10 bases between. Germline V lookup: CDR1 SGHTA, CDR2 FQGNSA. The CDR3 protein is CASSLTGDNYGYTF. As DNA, the CDR3 is TGTGCCAGCAGCTTGACAGGCGACAACTATGGCTACACCTTC.

CDR3: CASSIPGQRSNQPQHF. CDR3 DNA: TGTGCCAGTAGTATTCCGGGACAGAGAAGCAATCAGCCCCAGCATTTT. The chain has TRBV19 and TRBJ1-5; 7 bases map to TRBD1. CDR3 length: 16 amino acids. Germline loops: CDR1 LNHDA, CDR2 SQIVND (reference sequence). Unmatched junction bases numbered 6, after V lost 3 bases and J lost 1 base.